This T cell receptor beta chain was retrieved from a study of blood T cell repertoires in COVID-19. Study context: PBMCs, B-cell-depleted T cells, or T cells were the source of the cDNA or gDNA that made up the material.

TCRdb keeps only in-frame clones here, not all; method: immunoSEQ multiplex PCR. Found here are about 150,000 clones, around four fifths of them singletons; the top ten hold more than 3%. The germline CDR1 and CDR2 sequences are LGHDT and YNNKEL (reference sequence). V was shortened by 2 bases and J by 6 bases, with 14 bases between the two germline ends. CDR3 length: 14 residues. The chain has TRBV3-1 (or the pseudogene TRBV3-2) and TRBJ2-7; no definite D call. Sequencing input: peripheral blood. This TCR came from a woman of 80 years or more with acute or convalescent COVID-19. The CDR3 spells CASSQLSEPAEQYF. The CDR3 DNA is TGTGCCAGCAGCCAATTGAGCGAACCGGCCGAGCAGTACTTC.